This T cell receptor beta chain stems from a study of T-cell reconstitution after alpha-beta-depleted transplantation in children. At least ten counts were recorded for this clonotype. Library preparation (for TCRbeta) was performed with unique molecular identifiers. TCRdb re-called the PCR reads with MiXCR, one entry per CDR3 protein. The sample includes approximately 240,000 distinct CDR3 sequences, about a tenth of them seen just once. The CDR3 spans 15 residues. The ends were cut back, 7 bases at V and 0 bases at J, with 10 bases in the middle. Germline V gives CDR1 MNHEY, CDR2 SVGEGT. The origin of this receptor is a child under two years old with acute myeloid leukemia, due to receive a stem cell transplant. The sequencing here drew on PBMCs, taken before TCRalphabeta/CD19-depleted stem cell transplant. The chain employs TRBV6-2 or TRBV6-3 and TRBJ2-6, with D uncertain. CDR3 amino acids: CASTPLDSGANVLTF. CDR3 DNA: TGTGCCAGCACCCCCCTCGACTCTGGGGCCAACGTCCTGACTTTC.